What follows describes a single T cell receptor (beta chain). Its antigen is as yet unknown. The CDR3 totals 13 residues. With 1 base removed from V and 10 bases from J, the gap between germline ends came to 8 bases. The germline CDR1 and CDR2 sequences are SEHNR and FQNEAQ (reference sequence). The record originates from a study of cytomegalovirus exposure and HLA in healthy donors. Produced via immunoSEQ multiplex PCR; TCRdb's table is partial and in-frame only. In the table there are about 170,000 clones, less than 90% of which are singletons. Study-wide points: Cytomegalovirus status was reportedly diagnosed by the classifier with high sensitivity and specificity. Some TCR beta chains (over 150 of them) were listed as cytomegalovirus-associated. According to a subsequent analysis, TCR clusters identified in the first cohort showed a tendency to co-occur across the roughly 110 validation repertoires.

This sequence joins TRBV7-9 and TRBJ1-6; D not certain. This sequence was found in a woman aged 25-40 years in good health and CMV-seronegative. Sequencing used PBMCs. The chain's CDR3 is CASSLEMASPLHF. The CDR3 bases are TGTGCCAGCAGCTTAGAGATGGCCTCACCCCTCCACTTT.